The next 20 T cell receptor beta chains were all read from a single sample in a study of T cells in Graves' hyperthyroidism and ophthalmopathy. Authors of the study amplified TCR beta CDR3 regions from RNA transcripts. First-round RT-PCR with HTBI primers amplified the TCR CDR3 region. TCRdb ran MiXCR on the multiplex PCR reads and lists one entry per CDR3 protein. The sample holds about 640,000 distinct CDR3 sequences, more than 12% seen once. Sequenced: blood. These receptors all stem from a woman between 50 and 59 years old with Graves' ophthalmopathy.

This clonotype turned up a few times. The chain uses TRBV7-9 and TRBJ2-2; no reliable D call. V lost 5 bases and J 5 bases, leaving 12 bases between the germline ends. The germline V gene encodes CDR1 SEHNR and CDR2 FQNEAQ (reference sequence). The CDR3 has 14 amino acids. The CDR3 is CASSTQTETGELFF. The CDR3 DNA sequence: TGTGCCAGCAGCACACAAACAGAAACCGGGGAGCTGTTTTTT.

Ten or more counts support this clonotype. The chain is built from TRBV28 and TRBJ2-7, with 7 bases aligning to TRBD1. The CDR3 has 13 amino acids. Trimming removed 6 bases from V and 3 bases from J; junction bases left unmatched: 5. CDR1 is MDHEN and CDR2 is SYDVKM in the germline V gene. The CDR3 is CASSKGQRYEQYF. The CDR3 coding sequence is TGTGCCAGCAGCAAGGGACAGCGCTACGAGCAGTACTTC.

This clonotype turned up a few times. The genes are TRBV30 and TRBJ2-1; the D gene is possibly TRBD1 (7 bases). Germline-derived CDR1 and CDR2 are GTSNPN and SVGIG (reference sequence). This CDR3 is 14 amino acids long. V was cut by 3 bases and J by 4 bases, with 13 bases left in between. The CDR3 DNA reads as TGTGCCTGGAGCCTCGGGGGACAGTACAATGAGCAGTTCTTC. Translating it yields CAWSLGGQYNEQFF.

This clonotype has a handful of counts. The chain recombines TRBV7-8 with TRBJ2-2, with TRBD1 matching 7 bases. V dropped 5 bases and J dropped 6; count of bases not matched to a gene: 9. The CDR3 length is 15 residues. Germline CDR1 reads SGHVS; CDR2 reads FQNEAQ. The CDR3 bases are TGTGCCAGCAGCGACAGGGAATCCGGGGCCGGGGAGCTGTTTTTT. It yields the protein CASSDRESGAGELFF.

This clonotype was picked up many times. The rearrangement links TRBV27 to TRBJ1-4; D perhaps matches TRBD1 (6 bases). Deletions cut 5 bases from V and 8 bases from J, with 18 bases between. The CDR3 runs 15 residues. Germline lookup yields CDR1 MNHEY and CDR2 SMNVEV (reference sequence). The CDR3 nucleotides are TGTGCCAGCAGTGGATACAGGGATCGGGGGGAAAAACTGTTTTTT. It yields the protein CASSGYRDRGEKLFF. Full variable domain (outside the CDR3, taken from reference TRBV27 and TRBJ1-4): EAQVTQNPRYLITVTGKKLTVTCSQNMNHEYMSWYRQDPGLGLRQIYYSMNVEVTDKGDVPEGYKVSRKEKRNFPLILESPSPNQTSLYFCASSGYRDRGEKLFFGSGTQLSVL.

This clonotype was observed at least ten times. J is TRBJ2-1 and V is TRBV20-1, with D possibly TRBD1 on 6 matching bases. Trimming removed 4 bases from V and 4 bases from J, with 14 bases in between. Looked up from germline, CDR1 is DFQATT and CDR2 is SNEGSKA (reference sequence). This CDR3 has 14 amino acids. This chain's CDR3 is CSAKLGGIYNEQFF. CDR3 nucleotides: TGCAGTGCTAAATTAGGGGGTATATACAATGAGCAGTTCTTC.

This sequence joins TRBV7-9 and TRBJ2-7, with 7 bases identical to TRBD1. The CDR3 has 16 amino acids. Trimming at V came to 5 bases and at J to 3 bases, leaving 13 bases not matched to a gene. The V gene's germline CDR1 is SEHNR and CDR2 FQNEAQ (reference sequence). The CDR3 is CASSRLRETGLYEQYF. The CDR3 DNA sequence: TGTGCCAGCAGCCGACTCCGAGAGACAGGGCTCTACGAGCAGTACTTC.

This clonotype was found a few times. This chain connects TRBV12-3 or TRBV12-4 to TRBJ1-2, with 7 bases aligning to TRBD1. The J segment lost 6 bases and the V segment lost 1 base, leaving 5 bases of the junction unmatched. The CDR3 totals 14 residues. In DNA form, the CDR3 reads TGTGCCAGCAGTTTAGTTGCCAGGGGGGATGGCTACACCTTC. Amino acids: CASSLVARGDGYTF.

This clonotype was detected ten times or more. The V gene is TRBV20-1, the J gene TRBJ2-2, with D maybe TRBD2 (6 bases). V lost 3 bases and J 4 bases, leaving 12 bases between the germline ends. The CDR3 totals 14 residues. Germline V CDR1 and CDR2: DFQATT, SNEGSKA (reference sequence). The DNA of the CDR3 is TGCAGTGCTAGCCGGGACTCGACCACCGGGGAGCTGTTTTTT. This codes for CSASRDSTTGELFF.

The chain carries TRBV6-1 and TRBJ1-5; D is uncertain. Trimming cost V 6 bases and J 0 bases, with 6 bases left between them. Per germline, CDR1 MNHNS and CDR2 SASEGT. CDR3 size: 13 residues. CDR3 sequence: CASRPYSNQPQHF. The CDR3 bases are TGTGCCAGCAGACCTTATAGCAATCAGCCCCAGCATTTT.

This clonotype was counted many times. The chain links TRBV7-2 to TRBJ2-7; tentatively, D is TRBD2 (6 bases). Trimming took 1 base from V and 3 from J, leaving 13 bases between them. Germline V gives CDR1 SGHTA, CDR2 FQGNSA. The CDR3 covers 15 residues. The CDR3 coding sequence is TGTGCCAGCAGCTTAGACGGGCGGGATATCTACGAGCAGTACTTC. It is translated as CASSLDGRDIYEQYF. Full variable domain (remainder filled in from reference TRBV7-2 and TRBJ2-7): GAGVSQSPSNKVTEKGKDVELRCDPISGHTALYWYRQSLGQGLEFLIYFQGNSAPDKSGLPSDRFSAERTGGSVSTLTIQRTQQEDSAVYLCASSLDGRDIYEQYFGPGTRLTVT.

The chain has TRBV19 and TRBJ2-1; the match to TRBD2 covers 13 bases. This CDR3 is built from 14 residues. The trim removed 6 bases at V and 9 bases at J, leaving 5 bases unmatched. Germline loops: CDR1 LNHDA, CDR2 SQIVND (reference sequence). The chain's CDR3 is CASRTSGRASEQFF. The CDR3 region has the DNA TGTGCCAGTAGAACTAGCGGGAGGGCCTCTGAGCAGTTCTTC. Full variable domain (missing parts from reference TRBV19 and TRBJ2-1): DGGITQSPKYLFRKEGQNVTLSCEQNLNHDAMYWYRQDPGQGLRLIYYSQIVNDFQKGDIAEGYSVSREKKESFPLTVTSAQKNPTAFYLCASRTSGRASEQFFGPGTRLTVL.

This clonotype was seen many times. The DNA for the CDR3 is TGTGCCAGCAGCAATACGGGGTACGGGTACAATGAGCAGTTCTTC. Protein product: CASSNTGYGYNEQFF. The chain uses TRBV11-2 and TRBJ2-1; D is possibly TRBD2 (5 bases). This CDR3 is 15 amino acids long. The V end was cut by 5 bases, the J end by 4 bases, with 15 bases between. Germline V CDR1 and CDR2: SGHAT, FQNNGV.

The chain has TRBV12-3 or TRBV12-4 and TRBJ2-3, with 10 bases fitting TRBD2. V lost 0 bases, J lost 0 bases, and 6 bases stayed unmatched. The CDR3 has 18 residues. The chain's CDR3 is CASSLAGLAGDSTDTQYF. In DNA, the CDR3 is TGTGCCAGCAGTTTAGCAGGGCTAGCGGGGGATAGCACAGATACGCAGTATTTT.

This clonotype was detected ten times or more. The V and J genes are TRBV12-3 or TRBV12-4 and TRBJ2-7, with D perhaps matching TRBD1 (6 bases). The V end was cut by 4 bases, the J end by 3 bases, with 16 bases between. The CDR3 has 15 amino acids. CDR3 nucleotides: TGTGCCAGCAGTTCGCAGAGGGACAACTACTACGAGCAGTACTTC. Protein: CASSSQRDNYYEQYF.

Many counts were recorded for this clonotype. The V gene is TRBV7-9, the J gene TRBJ1-2, with D possibly being TRBD1 (6 bases). CDR1 is SEHNR, CDR2 FQNEAQ, per germline (reference sequence). Trimming shortened V by 1 base and J by 4 bases, and 10 bases separated the two germline ends. The CDR3 is made up of 14 amino acids. CDR3 DNA: TGTGCCAGCAGCTTAGTTGGGGGCCCCTATGGCTACACCTTC. This translates into CASSLVGGPYGYTF.

V is TRBV20-1 and J is TRBJ2-1; 12 bases map to TRBD2. This CDR3 region has 14 residues. Trimming removed 6 bases from V and 7 bases from J; junction bases left unmatched: 7. Germline lookup yields CDR1 DFQATT and CDR2 SNEGSKA (reference sequence). The CDR3 DNA is TGCAGTGCGATAACCGGGACTAGCGGGAATGAGCAGTTCTTC. It translates to CSAITGTSGNEQFF.

The sample holds many counts of this clonotype. V gene TRBV6-1 combines with J gene TRBJ2-3, with D unclear. The length of the CDR3 is 13 residues. Trimming pared 6 bases from V and 2 bases from J, leaving 9 bases between. Germline CDR1 MNHNS, CDR2 SASEGT. CDR3 sequence (DNA): TGTGCCAGCAGACTTAGTTTCACAGATACGCAGTATTTT. Translation: CASRLSFTDTQYF.

Only a few counts were recorded for this clonotype. The CDR3 reads CAIRTTGAGTEAFF. Written as DNA, the CDR3 is TGTGCCATCAGGACAACAGGGGCGGGCACTGAAGCTTTCTTT. The chain couples TRBV10-3 to TRBJ1-1, with 7 bases matching TRBD1. The CDR3 is 14 residues long. Germline V gives CDR1 ENHRY, CDR2 SYGVKD. V lost 6 bases and J lost 4; bases outside the gene matches: 8.

This clonotype was seen repeatedly, ten times or more. The chain couples TRBV7-3 to TRBJ1-6; D is perhaps TRBD1 (5 bases). Germline CDR1 is SGHTA and CDR2 is FQGTGA. There are 13 residues in the CDR3. The ends were cut back, 2 bases at V and 11 bases at J, with 10 bases in the middle. The CDR3 spells CASSLGGGAPLHF. In DNA form, the CDR3 reads TGTGCCAGCAGCTTAGGCGGGGGAGCACCCCTCCACTTT.